One and the same sample provided the 30 T cell receptor beta chains below, sequenced in a study of shared clonotypes between healthy human individuals. The data were produced by immunoSEQ multiplex PCR, yet TCRdb's version contains in-frame clones alone and is incomplete. Of fewer than 1.8 million clones in the sample, roughly 98.5% were seen once. The sequencing sample was made of naive CD4+ T cells sorted from blood. Subset indicated: CD45RA+ positively selected. The source of these receptors is a man younger than 40 in good health.

The chain combines TRBV7-9 with TRBJ1-4; D call uncertain. V dropped 2 bases and J dropped 3 bases, with 13 bases sitting between them. The germline V gene has CDR1 SEHNR and CDR2 FQNEAQ (reference sequence). The CDR3 has 16 amino acids. The CDR3: CASSLRGSLPNEKLFF. The CDR3 DNA follows: TGTGCCAGCAGCTTACGAGGCTCCCTTCCTAATGAAAAACTGTTTTTT.

The rearrangement links TRBV15 to TRBJ2-7; TRBD1 matches at 10 bases. Germline V CDR1 and CDR2: LNHNV, YYDKDF (reference sequence). The CDR3 sequence is 16 residues long. V dropped 2 bases and J dropped 3; count of bases not matched to a gene: 7. CDR3 sequence reads: CATSRPPGQGIYEQYF. The CDR3 coding sequence is TGTGCCACCAGCAGACCCCCGGGACAGGGGATCTACGAGCAGTACTTC.

CDR3 sequence (DNA): TGTGCCACCAGCAGAGGCGGGACAGAGACCTACGAGCAGTACTTC. Its protein is CATSRGGTETYEQYF. J is TRBJ2-7 and V is TRBV15; D is possibly TRBD1 (7 bases). The germline V gene encodes CDR1 LNHNV and CDR2 YYDKDF (reference sequence). This CDR3 comprises 15 residues. V dropped 1 base and J dropped 2 bases, with 12 bases sitting between them.

The gene calls are TRBV5-4 and TRBJ1-2; D gene uncertain. The CDR3 is made up of 16 amino acids. CDR1 and CDR2 from the germline V gene are SGHNT and YYREEE (reference sequence). Trimming left V 2 bases short and J 2 bases short, with 16 bases between. CDR3 residues: CASSLRRPGNNYGYTF. The CDR3 nucleotides are TGTGCCAGCAGCTTAAGAAGGCCAGGCAACAACTATGGCTACACCTTC. The full variable domain, its missing parts supplied by reference TRBV5-4 and TRBJ1-2, is ETGVTQSPTHLIKTRGQQVTLRCSSQSGHNTVSWYQQALGQGPQFIFQYYREEENGRGNFPPRFSGLQFPNYSSELNVNALELDDSALYLCASSLRRPGNNYGYTFGSGTRLTVV.

This clone was detected once. V gene TRBV20-1 combines with J gene TRBJ2-3; 10 positions agree with TRBD2. CDR3 length: 11 residues. V lost 5 bases and J lost 11; bases outside the gene matches: 4. Germline CDR1 reads DFQATT; CDR2 reads SNEGSKA (reference sequence). In DNA, the CDR3 is TGCAGTGCTGGACTAGCGGACAAGCAGTATTTT. Translated, it gives CSAGLADKQYF.

The chain recombines TRBV30 with TRBJ2-7, with no clear D. The CDR3 has 11 amino acids. V lost 0 bases and J 6 bases, leaving 6 bases between the germline ends. Germline V gene lookup returns CDR1 GTSNPN and CDR2 SVGIG (reference sequence). CDR3 in DNA: TGTGCCTGGAGTGTGACGCGCGAGCAGTACTTC. Translation gives CAWSVTREQYF.

This rearrangement joins TRBV19 to TRBJ2-2; D is uncertain. This CDR3 is 15 amino acids long. V was pared by 4 bases and J by 1 base, with 10 bases between. CDR1 is LNHDA, CDR2 SQIVND, per germline (reference sequence). CDR3 coding DNA: TGTGCCAGTAGTACCCAGCGCCTGAACACCGGGGAGCTGTTTTTT. Protein: CASSTQRLNTGELFF.

The V gene is TRBV19, the J gene TRBJ1-5, with TRBD1 matching over 7 bases. This CDR3 region has 13 residues. Germline V gene data show CDR1 as LNHDA and CDR2 as SQIVND (reference sequence). The V segment lost 9 bases and the J segment 7 bases; nucleotides outside the gene matches: 9. The CDR3: CASEGALEQPQHF. The CDR3 nucleotides are TGTGCCAGCGAGGGGGCCTTAGAGCAGCCCCAGCATTTT. The full variable domain, in which reference TRBV19 and TRBJ1-5 provide the parts outside the CDR3, is DGGITQSPKYLFRKEGQNVTLSCEQNLNHDAMYWYRQDPGQGLRLIYYSQIVNDFQKGDIAEGYSVSREKKESFPLTVTSAQKNPTAFYLCASEGALEQPQHFGDGTRLSIL.

The chain combines TRBV6-5 with TRBJ2-2; D remains ambiguous. V gave up 6 bases and J gave up 7 bases, with 9 bases separating them. Germline CDR1 and CDR2: MNHEY and SVGAGI. The CDR3 spans 12 residues. The DNA of the CDR3 is TGTGCCAGCAGATTTACAAACGGGGAGCTGTTTTTT. Encoded protein: CASRFTNGELFF.

There are a few counts of this clone. The chain uses TRBV7-6 and TRBJ2-7, with D perhaps TRBD1 or TRBD2 (5 bases each). Trimming stripped 4 bases from V and 0 bases from J, with 13 bases between. Germline values: CDR1 SGHVS, CDR2 FNYEAQ. The CDR3 contains 15 residues. This CDR3 is CASSWGDSTSYEQYF. The CDR3 DNA is TGTGCCAGCAGCTGGGGAGACAGCACCTCCTACGAGCAGTACTTC.

Comment on this clone: The same CDR3 also results from other DNA sequences found in this sample. The V and J genes are TRBV19 and TRBJ2-3; D unresolved. Germline loops: CDR1 LNHDA, CDR2 SQIVND (reference sequence). V lost 3 bases and J lost 6, with 4 bases in between. This CDR3 has 11 residues. The CDR3 spells CASSMGDTQYF. For the CDR3, the DNA is TGTGCCAGTAGTATGGGTGATACGCAGTATTTT.

The V gene is TRBV20-1, the J gene TRBJ2-5, with D tentatively TRBD2 (5 bases). This CDR3 comprises 10 residues. Trimming removed 6 bases from V and 7 bases from J, with 9 bases in between. Germline V lookup: CDR1 DFQATT, CDR2 SNEGSKA (reference sequence). The CDR3 nucleotides are TGCAGTGCAACAGCGGTGACCCAGTACTTC. Encoded protein: CSATAVTQYF.

This chain links TRBV4-2 with TRBJ2-1; 16 positions match TRBD2. The CDR3 loop spans 18 amino acids. Losses at the gene ends were 4 bases for V and 12 bases for J; bases not matched to a gene: 15. In germline, CDR1 is LGHNA, CDR2 YNFKEQ. CDR3 sequence reads: CASSLQGAGLAGGPRQFF. Here the CDR3 DNA reads TGTGCCAGCAGCCTCCAGGGGGCGGGACTAGCGGGAGGGCCTAGGCAGTTCTTC.

The J gene is TRBJ2-7, the V gene TRBV27; 8 bases map to TRBD2. V shed 5 bases, J shed 2 bases, and the junction held 5 bases outside the gene matches. The germline V gene encodes CDR1 MNHEY and CDR2 SMNVEV (reference sequence). The CDR3 loop spans 14 amino acids. The CDR3 region has the DNA TGTGCCAGCAGTCCAGCGGGAGTCGCCTACGAGCAGTACTTC. Encoded protein: CASSPAGVAYEQYF.

The rearrangement uses TRBV7-6 and TRBJ2-7, with a possible D match to TRBD1 (5 bases). The germline V gene has CDR1 SGHVS and CDR2 FNYEAQ. Trimming removed 2 bases at V and 3 bases at J, with 11 bases between. CDR3 length equals 14 residues. The CDR3, as DNA: TGTGCCAGCAGCTTACAAGGGGCTCGCTACGAGCAGTACTTC. Amino acids: CASSLQGARYEQYF.

This chain uses TRBV5-4 with TRBJ1-2, with D hard to call. Deletions cut 1 base from V and 3 bases from J, with 13 bases between. This CDR3 is built from 15 residues. Germline V gene data show CDR1 as SGHNT and CDR2 as YYREEE (reference sequence). The CDR3 region is CASSLSRSDYYGYTF. In nucleotides, the CDR3 is TGTGCCAGCAGCTTGAGCAGGAGTGATTACTATGGCTACACCTTC.

This clone was seen a single time. This chain connects TRBV5-6 to TRBJ1-4; a possible D gene is TRBD1 (5 bases). Germline V gene lookup returns CDR1 SGHDT and CDR2 YYEEEE. V lost 4 bases, J lost 2 bases, and 12 bases lay in between. The CDR3 has 15 residues. The CDR3 region is CASSPFGATNEKLFF. CDR3 nucleotide sequence: TGTGCCAGCAGCCCGTTTGGGGCCACTAATGAAAAACTGTTTTTT. The full variable domain, in which reference TRBV5-6 and TRBJ1-4 provide the parts outside the CDR3, is DAGVTQSPTHLIKTRGQQVTLRCSPKSGHDTVSWYQQALGQGPQFIFQYYEEEERQRGNFPDRFSGHQFPNYSSELNVNALLLGDSALYLCASSPFGATNEKLFFGSGTQLSVL.

This clone occurred once. Different DNA sequences within this sample yield the same CDR3. V and J are TRBV18 and TRBJ2-5; no clear D. The germline V and J ends were trimmed by 1 base and 1 base, with 4 bases remaining between them. This CDR3 spans 13 amino acids. CDR1 is KGHSH, CDR2 LQKENI, per germline. The CDR3 region has the DNA TGTGCCAGCTCACCACGTTCCCAAGAGACCCAGTACTTC. The encoded protein is CASSPRSQETQYF.

V and J are TRBV4-3 and TRBJ2-2, with a weak D call TRBD2 (6 bases). The V gene lost 8 bases and the J gene lost 0 bases, with 19 bases spanning the gap. This CDR3 contains 17 residues. Germline lookup yields CDR1 LGHNA and CDR2 YSLEER. In nucleotides, the CDR3 is TGCGCCAGCTCGGCTAGCCGGGACTCCGCGAACACCGGGGAGCTGTTTTTT. Its translation is CASSASRDSANTGELFF.

V is TRBV18 and J is TRBJ2-1, with D possibly matching TRBD2 (6 bases). CDR3 length: 15 amino acids. Trimming took 5 bases from V and 4 from J, leaving 15 bases between them. Germline CDR1 KGHSH, CDR2 LQKENI. CDR3 protein: CASSTYAGRYNEQFF. The CDR3 DNA reads TGTGCCAGCTCAACATACGCGGGAAGGTACAATGAGCAGTTCTTC.

This clone was seen once. The chain has TRBV9 and TRBJ2-1; maybe TRBD1 (5 bases). In germline, CDR1 is SGDLS, CDR2 YYNGEE. The CDR3 is 15 amino acids. V lost 0 bases, J lost 6 bases, and 13 bases lay in between. This CDR3 is CASSVVGVKVNEQFF. The CDR3, as DNA: TGTGCCAGCAGCGTAGTAGGGGTTAAGGTCAATGAGCAGTTCTTC.

This clone was seen once. This sequence joins TRBV5-4 and TRBJ2-3; either TRBD1 or TRBD2 may supply D (5 bases each). V was pared by 6 bases and J by 0 bases, with 17 bases between. CDR3 length equals 16 residues. CDR1 is SGHNT and CDR2 is YYREEE in the germline V gene (reference sequence). CDR3 residues: CASTSVGVLSTDTQYF. CDR3 nucleotide sequence: TGTGCCAGCACTTCCGTGGGGGTACTGAGCACAGATACGCAGTATTTT.

Here the CDR3 reads CASSEALPQGDGYTF. The DNA of the CDR3 is TGTGCCAGCAGTGAAGCGCTTCCCCAGGGGGACGGCTACACCTTC. The V gene is TRBV6-1, the J gene TRBJ1-2; the match to TRBD1 covers 7 bases. V gave up 0 bases and J gave up 8 bases; unmatched junction bases: 9. The germline V gene encodes CDR1 MNHNS and CDR2 SASEGT. The CDR3 is 15 amino acids.

About this clone itself: Its ends do not fully match the called genes, so a read error is possible. This chain joins TRBV6-1 and TRBJ2-1; 9 bases map to TRBD2. CDR3 length equals 17 residues. Germline V gene lookup returns CDR1 MNHNS and CDR2 SASEGT. The CDR3 DNA reads as TGTGCCAGCAGCGAAGTAAGTAGCGGGAGACTCTACAATGAGCAGTTCTTC. Translation: CASSEVSSGRLYNEQFF.

Details on this clone: Other DNA sequences in the same sample also yield this CDR3. This rearrangement joins TRBV5-5 to TRBJ2-2; unclear D gene. The CDR3 is 12 residues long. Trimming took 0 bases from V and 8 from J, leaving 5 bases between them. In germline, CDR1 is SGHKS, CDR2 YYEKEE (reference sequence). The CDR3 sequence is CASSLASGELFF. DNA of the CDR3: TGTGCCAGCAGCTTGGCCTCAGGGGAGCTGTTTTTT. Full variable domain (remainder filled in from reference TRBV5-5 and TRBJ2-2): DAGVTQSPTHLIKTRGQQVTLRCSPISGHKSVSWYQQVLGQGPQFIFQYYEKEERGRGNFPDRFSARQFPNYSSELNVNALLLGDSALYLCASSLASGELFFGEGSRLTVL.

This sequence joins TRBV9 and TRBJ2-1; D not resolved. CDR1 SGDLS and CDR2 YYNGEE come from the germline V gene. Trimming took 2 bases from V and 4 from J, leaving 7 bases between them. The CDR3 loop spans 13 amino acids. CDR3 DNA sequence: TGTGCCAGCAGCGTGGATCTTTACAATGAGCAGTTCTTC. Amino acid sequence: CASSVDLYNEQFF.

The CDR3 nucleotides read TGTGCCATCAGTGAGTCGAAGCGGGAGCGGGGAGATACGCAGTATTTT. This sequence encodes CAISESKRERGDTQYF. This rearrangement joins TRBV10-3 to TRBJ2-3; TRBD2 matches at 8 bases. Germline CDR1 ENHRY, CDR2 SYGVKD. The CDR3 is made up of 16 amino acids. Germline trimming cut 0 bases from V and 5 bases from J; bases unmatched to any gene: 7.

The chain combines TRBV30 with TRBJ2-7, with D tentatively TRBD1 (5 bases). The germline CDR1 and CDR2 sequences are GTSNPN and SVGIG (reference sequence). The ends were cut back, 5 bases at V and 5 bases at J, with 19 bases in the middle. The CDR3 has 14 residues. In DNA, the CDR3 is TGTGCCTGGTCGAGGAGACAGACAAAAAACGAGCAGTACTTC. It encodes CAWSRRQTKNEQYF.

This clone was seen a single time. J is TRBJ2-1 and V is TRBV28, with D perhaps TRBD1 or TRBD2 (5 bases each). Germline values: CDR1 MDHEN, CDR2 SYDVKM. V was clipped by 5 bases and J by 0 bases, with 17 bases between them. This CDR3 spans 17 amino acids. CDR3 sequence reads: CASSISLRGSSYNEQFF. As DNA, the CDR3 is TGTGCCAGCAGTATAAGTCTACGGGGCAGCTCCTACAATGAGCAGTTCTTC. Full variable domain (missing parts from reference TRBV28 and TRBJ2-1): DVKVTQSSRYLVKRTGEKVFLECVQDMDHENMFWYRQDPGLGLRLIYFSYDVKMKEKGDIPEGYSVSREKKERFSLILESASTNQTSMYLCASSISLRGSSYNEQFFGPGTRLTVL.

J is TRBJ1-1 and V is TRBV27; the D is unclear. Germline V gene data show CDR1 as MNHEY and CDR2 as SMNVEV (reference sequence). Trimming removed 0 bases from V and 1 base from J, with 15 bases in between. The CDR3 is made up of 17 amino acids. The CDR3 sequence is CASSLSGPRGRNTEAFF. As DNA, the CDR3 is TGTGCCAGCAGTTTATCTGGCCCTAGAGGGCGGAACACTGAAGCTTTCTTT.